These 16 T cell receptor beta chains came from one sample sequenced in a study of identical twins (TCRdb year 2016). Library construction relied on 5' RACE. Instrument on record: Illumina HiSeq 2000. The public sequencing data were trimmed at Q25 with fastp and processed into clonotypes with MiXCR by TCRdb, which kept only in-frame beta chains. Every distinct CDR3 protein forms one entry, paired with its most common genes and DNA. In this sample the table shows some 460,000 distinct CDR3 sequences, 11% to 15% of which occur a single time. The ten largest clones capture 0.4% to 0.55% of the sample. This sample was also put to use in a study of yellow fever vaccine responses in identical twins.

The sample comprised CD4+ T cells sorted from blood. The receptors were gathered from a woman aged 18-35 years in good health.

This clonotype turned up a few times. The chain recombines TRBV9 with TRBJ2-1; D unclear. The CDR3 contains 16 residues. V lost 0 bases, J lost 3 bases, and 13 bases lay in between. Per germline, CDR1 SGDLS and CDR2 YYNGEE. The DNA for the CDR3 is TGTGCCAGCAGCGTAGGCAGCGAATCACTCTACAATGAGCAGTTCTTC. Translating it yields CASSVGSESLYNEQFF. Supplemented by reference TRBV9 and TRBJ2-1, the full variable domain reads DSGVTQTPKHLITATGQRVTLRCSPRSGDLSVYWYQQSLDQGLQFLIQYYNGEERAKGNILERFSAQQFPDLHSELNLSSLELGDSALYFCASSVGSESLYNEQFFGPGTRLTVL.

This chain uses TRBV24-1 with TRBJ2-7; D may be TRBD2 (6 bases). The CDR3 has 17 residues. CDR1 is KGHDR and CDR2 is SFDVKD in the germline V gene. With 6 bases removed from V and 0 bases from J, the gap between germline ends came to 20 bases. CDR3 region: CATSRGGVADISYEQYF. CDR3 DNA: TGTGCCACCAGTCGGGGCGGGGTAGCGGATATCTCCTACGAGCAGTACTTC.

This clonotype was detected a few times. The chain carries TRBV28 and TRBJ2-3; no clear D gene. V lost 6 bases and J 3 bases, leaving 4 bases between the germline ends. This CDR3 spans 11 amino acids. In germline, CDR1 is MDHEN, CDR2 SYDVKM. In nucleotides, the CDR3 is TGTGCCAGCAGGGAAACAGATACGCAGTATTTT. Translating gives CASRETDTQYF.

The chain carries TRBV3-1 and TRBJ2-7, with D tentatively TRBD1 (5 bases). Germline V gene lookup returns CDR1 LGHDT and CDR2 YNNKEL (reference sequence). V lost 0 bases to trimming and J lost 5 bases, with 14 bases between them. The CDR3 totals 15 residues. As DNA, the CDR3 is TGTGCCAGCAGCCAAGATAGGGCAGGGATACACGAGCAGTACTTC. It specifies CASSQDRAGIHEQYF.

The J gene is TRBJ1-4, the V gene TRBV18; 8 positions match TRBD1. Germline V gene sequence: CDR1 KGHSH, CDR2 LQKENI. This CDR3 has 14 amino acids. With 8 bases clipped from V and 7 bases from J, the junction kept 9 bases outside the gene matches. The CDR3 nucleotides are TGTGCCAGCACCCCCCAGGGGGCAGCTGAAAAACTGTTTTTT. Amino acids: CASTPQGAAEKLFF.

This clonotype was picked up many times. This chain uses TRBV14 with TRBJ2-2, with 10 bases lining up with TRBD2. The trim removed 3 bases at V and 1 base at J, leaving 2 bases unmatched. The CDR3 has 16 residues. The germline V gene has CDR1 SGHDN and CDR2 FVKESK. For the CDR3, the DNA is TGTGCCAGCAGCCAGAGGACTAGCGGGAACACCGGGGAGCTGTTTTTT. This codes for CASSQRTSGNTGELFF.

This clonotype showed up many times. This chain connects TRBV5-1 to TRBJ2-3, with D unresolved. Between the trimmed V and J ends, which lost 2 bases and 2 bases, there was a span of 9 bases. The germline CDR1 and CDR2 sequences are SGHRS and YFSETQ. The CDR3 is 14 amino acids. This CDR3 reads CASSLGRDTDTQYF. The DNA of the CDR3 is TGCGCCAGCAGCTTAGGTAGAGACACAGATACGCAGTATTTT.

This clonotype was counted between two and nine times. The J gene is TRBJ2-2, the V gene TRBV6-5; D gene uncertain. V shed 0 bases and J shed 5 bases, with 7 bases lying between them. The V gene's germline CDR1 is MNHEY and CDR2 SVGAGI. CDR3 length: 14 amino acids. This CDR3 is CASSYSPDTGELFF. The CDR3 DNA is TGTGCCAGCAGTTACTCGCCGGATACCGGGGAGCTGTTTTTT.

V gene TRBV28 combines with J gene TRBJ2-2; possibly TRBD1 or TRBD2 for D (5 bases each). CDR3 size: 13 residues. V was pared by 8 bases and J by 5 bases, with 12 bases between. Germline V gene data show CDR1 as MDHEN and CDR2 as SYDVKM. The CDR3 DNA is TGTGCCAGCCTGGGGGTGAGAACCGGGGAGCTGTTTTTT. Translating it yields CASLGVRTGELFF.

The rearrangement links TRBV6-4 to TRBJ2-7; D is unresolved. CDR3 length: 13 residues. Trimming left V 8 bases short and J 2 bases short, with 13 bases between. The germline CDR1 and CDR2 sequences are MRHNA and SNTAGT. The CDR3 spells CASGDPYTYEQYF. The CDR3 DNA reads as TGTGCCAGCGGAGACCCATATACCTACGAGCAGTACTTC.

The chain employs TRBV7-8 and TRBJ2-1; either TRBD1 or TRBD2 may fit D (6 bases each). The germline V gene has CDR1 SGHVS and CDR2 FQNEAQ. Trimming left V 8 bases short and J 0 bases short, with 17 bases between. This CDR3 has 16 residues. The CDR3 DNA sequence: TGTGCCAGCTCCGGAGGGGGGCTAGTCTCCTACAATGAGCAGTTCTTC. Translated: CASSGGGLVSYNEQFF.

This clonotype was seen a handful of times. The chain employs TRBV5-1 and TRBJ2-2; tentatively, D is TRBD1 or TRBD2 (5 bases each). The CDR3 is made up of 17 amino acids. Between the trimmed V and J ends, which lost 0 bases and 6 bases, there was a span of 18 bases. Looked up from germline, CDR1 is SGHRS and CDR2 is YFSETQ. The CDR3 DNA reads TGCGCCAGCAGCTTGGAAGGTTCGAGGGCCAGGGCCGGGGAGCTGTTTTTT. Its translation: CASSLEGSRARAGELFF.

This clonotype was counted a few times. V and J are TRBV6-2 or TRBV6-3 and TRBJ2-1; 10 positions match TRBD2. The V segment lost 5 bases and the J segment 6 bases; nucleotides outside the gene matches: 10. Germline V lookup: CDR1 MNHEY, CDR2 SVGEGT. The CDR3 is 16 residues long. CDR3: CASSPLKLAGLNEQFF. CDR3 coding DNA: TGTGCCAGCAGTCCCCTGAAACTAGCGGGGCTCAATGAGCAGTTCTTC.

CDR3 sequence: CASRKEGLAGYNEQFF. The CDR3 DNA reads as TGTGCCAGCAGGAAGGAAGGACTAGCGGGCTACAATGAGCAGTTCTTC. The V gene is TRBV6-1, the J gene TRBJ2-1, with 11 bases matching TRBD2. CDR1 is MNHNS, CDR2 SASEGT, per germline. V was pared by 6 bases and J by 3 bases, with 7 bases of the junction left unmatched. The CDR3 totals 16 residues.

The chain joins TRBV7-9 to TRBJ1-1; D call uncertain. Between the trimmed V and J ends, which lost 4 bases and 3 bases, there was a span of 12 bases. Germline V lookup: CDR1 SEHNR, CDR2 FQNEAQ (reference sequence). This CDR3 has 14 residues. CDR3 residues: CASSYWIGDTEAFF. The CDR3 DNA sequence: TGTGCCAGCAGCTACTGGATTGGGGACACTGAAGCTTTCTTT.

The chain's CDR3 is CASSLAGSLGANVLTF. The CDR3, as DNA: TGCGCCAGCAGCTTGGCGGGCTCCCTCGGGGCCAACGTCCTGACTTTC. The V call is TRBV5-1, the J call TRBJ2-6; no definite D call. V shed 0 bases and J shed 4 bases, with 11 bases lying between them. There are 16 residues in the CDR3. Germline V gives CDR1 SGHRS, CDR2 YFSETQ.